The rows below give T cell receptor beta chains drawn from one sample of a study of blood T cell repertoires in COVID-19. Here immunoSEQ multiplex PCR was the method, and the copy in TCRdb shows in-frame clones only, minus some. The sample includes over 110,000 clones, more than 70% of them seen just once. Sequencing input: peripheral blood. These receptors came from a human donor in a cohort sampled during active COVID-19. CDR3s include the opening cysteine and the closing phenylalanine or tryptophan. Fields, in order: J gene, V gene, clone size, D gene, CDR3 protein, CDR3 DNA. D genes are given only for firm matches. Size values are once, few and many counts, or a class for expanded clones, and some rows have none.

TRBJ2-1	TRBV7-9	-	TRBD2	CASSLSGGPQGYNEQFF	TGTGCCAGCAGCTTGAGCGGGGGGCCTCAGGGGTACAATGAGCAGTTCTTC
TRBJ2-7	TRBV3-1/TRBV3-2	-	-	CASSQQGGNYEQYF	TGTGCCAGCAGCCAGCAGGGCGGCAACTACGAGCAGTACTTC
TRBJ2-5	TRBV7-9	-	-	CASSLAFRGGETQYF	TGTGCCAGCAGCTTAGCGTTCAGGGGCGGGGAGACCCAGTACTTC
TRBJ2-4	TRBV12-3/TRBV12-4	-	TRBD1	CASRSTGASQYF	TGTGCCAGCAGGTCTACAGGGGCCTCTCAGTACTTC
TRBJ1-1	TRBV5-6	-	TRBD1	CASSPRDRGLGTEAFF	TGTGCCAGCAGTCCCCGGGACAGGGGGTTGGGCACTGAAGCTTTCTTT
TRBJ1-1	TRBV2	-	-	CASSDLAGTEAFF	TGTGCCAGCAGTGATCTGGCGGGGACTGAAGCTTTCTTT
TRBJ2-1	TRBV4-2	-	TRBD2	CASSQLGSGGAYNEQFF	TGTGCCAGCAGCCAGCTAGGAAGCGGGGGGGCGTACAATGAGCAGTTCTTC
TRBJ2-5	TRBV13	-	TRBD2	CASSIGLAGEAQYF	TGTGCCAGCAGCATCGGACTAGCGGGGGAAGCCCAGTACTTC
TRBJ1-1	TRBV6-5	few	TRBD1	CASTTGVDTEAFF	TGTGCCAGCACTACAGGGGTCGACACTGAAGCTTTCTTT
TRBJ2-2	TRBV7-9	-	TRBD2	CASRPGLAHTGELFF	TGTGCCAGCAGGCCGGGACTAGCGCACACCGGGGAGCTGTTTTTT
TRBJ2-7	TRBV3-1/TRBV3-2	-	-	CASSQIGGERQYF	TGTGCCAGCAGCCAAATTGGGGGCGAACGGCAGTACTTC
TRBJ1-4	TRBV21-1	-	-	CASSSIGGLEKLFF	TGTGCCAGCAGCAGTATAGGGGGCCTGGAAAAACTGTTTTTT
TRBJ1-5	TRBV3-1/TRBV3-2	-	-	CASSPLEGNQPQHF	TGTGCCAGCAGCCCCCTGGAGGGAAATCAGCCCCAGCATTTT
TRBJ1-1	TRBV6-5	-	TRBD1	CASRDSEAFF	TGTGCCAGCCGGGACAGTGAAGCTTTCTTT
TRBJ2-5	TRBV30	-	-	CAWVAQETQYF	TGTGCCTGGGTGGCCCAAGAGACCCAGTACTTC
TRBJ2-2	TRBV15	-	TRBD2	CATSPSGGADDGELFF	TGTGCCACCAGCCCTAGCGGGGGGGCCGATGACGGGGAGCTGTTTTTT
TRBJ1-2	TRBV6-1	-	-	CASSEVPGRLDGYTF	TGTGCCAGCAGTGAAGTACCGGGTCGGTTGGATGGCTACACCTTC
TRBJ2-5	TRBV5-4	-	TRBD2	CASSLGPPSGGRETQYF	TGTGCCAGCAGCTTGGGGCCCCCTAGCGGGGGGCGAGAGACCCAGTACTTC
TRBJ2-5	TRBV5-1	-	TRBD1	CASSPGGDRGETQYF	TGCGCCAGCAGCCCCGGAGGTGACAGGGGGGAGACCCAGTACTTC
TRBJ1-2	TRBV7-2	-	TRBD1	CASSLAGQTGYGYTF	TGTGCCAGCAGCTTAGCGGGACAGACAGGTTATGGCTACACCTTC
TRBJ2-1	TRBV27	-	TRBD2	CASSLVSGGEGYNEQFF	TGTGCCAGCAGTTTAGTTAGCGGGGGGGAAGGCTACAATGAGCAGTTCTTC
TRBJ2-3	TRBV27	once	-	CASSFRSTDTQYF	TGTGCCAGCAGTTTCCGGAGCACAGATACGCAGTATTTT
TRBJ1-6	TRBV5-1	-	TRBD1	CASSLVTGESPLHF	TGCGCCAGCAGCTTGGTCACAGGGGAATCACCCCTCCACTTT
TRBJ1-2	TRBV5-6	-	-	CASSPIRGGYTF	TGTGCCAGCAGCCCAATTAGAGGGGGCTACACCTTC
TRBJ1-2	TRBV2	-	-	CASSGGVGGYTF	TGTGCCAGCAGTGGCGGGGTTGGGGGCTACACCTTC
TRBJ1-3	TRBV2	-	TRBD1	CASSPTGGRGNTIYF	TGTGCCAGCAGTCCCACAGGGGGAAGAGGAAACACCATATATTTT
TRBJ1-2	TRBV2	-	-	CASSEAPTSNYGYTF	TGTGCCAGCAGTGAAGCCCCTACCTCTAACTATGGCTACACCTTC
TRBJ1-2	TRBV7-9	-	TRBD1	CASSFLGRGTGGGYTF	TGTGCCAGCAGCTTTCTTGGCCGAGGGACAGGGGGTGGCTACACCTTC
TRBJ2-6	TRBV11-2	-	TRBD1	CASSPGQENYYSGANVLTF	TGTGCCAGCAGCCCTGGACAGGAAAACTACTACTCTGGGGCCAACGTCCTGACTTTC
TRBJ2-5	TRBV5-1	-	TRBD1	CASSLGGTGQETQYF	TGCGCCAGCAGCTTGGGGGGGACAGGACAAGAGACCCAGTACTTC
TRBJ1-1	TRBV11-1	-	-	CASSPQGMNTEAFF	TGTGCCAGCAGCCCCCAGGGAATGAACACTGAAGCTTTCTTT
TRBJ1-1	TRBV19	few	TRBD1	CASRPDRDTEAFF	TGTGCCAGTAGGCCGGACAGGGACACTGAAGCTTTCTTT
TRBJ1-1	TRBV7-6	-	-	CASSLATDFNTEAFF	TGTGCCAGCAGCTTAGCGACTGATTTCAACACTGAAGCTTTCTTT
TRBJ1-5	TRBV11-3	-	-	CASTQVQGGQPQHF	TGTGCCAGCACTCAAGTCCAGGGAGGGCAGCCCCAGCATTTT
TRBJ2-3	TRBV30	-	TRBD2	CAWSPLMGGGANTQYF	TGTGCCTGGAGTCCTCTAATGGGCGGGGGGGCGAATACGCAGTATTTT
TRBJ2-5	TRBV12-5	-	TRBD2	CASGLVTSRYQETQYF	TGTGCTAGTGGTTTGGTGACTAGCCGGTACCAAGAGACCCAGTACTTC
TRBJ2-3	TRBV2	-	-	CASSERPSSTDTQYF	TGTGCCAGCAGTGAGAGGCCTAGCAGCACAGATACGCAGTATTTT
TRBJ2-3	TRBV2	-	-	CASSEARGSPSTDTQYF	TGTGCCAGCAGTGAAGCGCGCGGCAGCCCTAGCACAGATACGCAGTATTTT
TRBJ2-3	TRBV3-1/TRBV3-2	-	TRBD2	CASSPRTSGDTDTQYF	TGTGCCAGCAGCCCCCGGACTAGCGGGGACACAGATACGCAGTATTTT
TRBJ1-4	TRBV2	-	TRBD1	CASRGQGSGSEKLFF	TGTGCCAGCAGGGGACAGGGGAGTGGTAGTGAAAAACTGTTTTTT
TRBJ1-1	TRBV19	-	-	CASSIRTQNTEAFF	TGTGCCAGTAGTATCAGGACACAGAACACTGAAGCTTTCTTT
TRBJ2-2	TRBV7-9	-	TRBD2	CASSSRLATNTGELFF	TGTGCCAGCAGCTCCCGACTAGCGACGAACACCGGGGAGCTGTTTTTT
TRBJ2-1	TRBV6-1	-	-	CASSVRLVVSYNEQFF	TGTGCCAGCAGTGTTAGACTAGTCGTGTCCTACAATGAGCAGTTCTTC
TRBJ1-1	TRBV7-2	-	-	CASSLGQDLFEAFF	TGTGCCAGCAGCTTAGGACAGGACCTTTTTGAAGCTTTCTTT
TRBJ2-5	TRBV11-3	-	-	CASSLDRGETQYF	TGTGCCAGCAGCTTAGATCGGGGGGAGACCCAGTACTTC
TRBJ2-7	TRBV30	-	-	CAWAGSGGVSYEQYF	TGTGCCTGGGCGGGTAGTGGCGGGGTCTCCTACGAGCAGTACTTC
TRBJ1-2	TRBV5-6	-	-	CASSQQGGEGYTF	TGTGCCAGCAGTCAACAGGGTGGGGAGGGCTACACCTTC
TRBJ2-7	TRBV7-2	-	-	CASSLVGTGHYEQYF	TGTGCCAGCAGCTTAGTGGGAACAGGGCACTACGAGCAGTACTTC
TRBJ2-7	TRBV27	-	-	CASSLRQSYEQYF	TGTGCCAGCAGTTTGAGGCAGTCCTACGAGCAGTACTTC
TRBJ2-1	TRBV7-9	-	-	CASSGALSHEQFF	TGTGCCAGCAGTGGGGCTCTGAGCCACGAGCAGTTCTTC